This T cell receptor (beta chain) is drawn from a study of T cell responses to AZD1222 COVID-19 vaccine. There are 15 residues in the CDR3. The J segment lost 5 bases and the V segment lost 4 bases, leaving 8 bases of the junction unmatched. Germline V gene sequence: CDR1 LNHDA, CDR2 SQIVND (reference sequence). The protocol was immunoSEQ multiplex PCR, while the TCRdb copy is restricted to in-frame clones and leaves out a portion. This table holds around 83,000 clones, around 90% found once. This clone came up once. V is TRBV19 and J is TRBJ1-5, with 7 bases that match TRBD1. The material was peripheral blood, obtained on day 0 of AZD1222 vaccination. This TCR derives from an adult in good health. CDR3 loop: CASSTRQGRYQPQHF. In nucleotides, the CDR3 is TGTGCCAGTAGTACACGACAGGGTCGCTATCAGCCCCAGCATTTT.